Presented here are 10 T cell receptor beta chains from one specimen sequenced in a study of T cells in pancreatic ductal adenocarcinoma. Selected pancreatic ductal adenocarcinoma patients had undergone surgery without neoadjuvant therapy. Using immunoSEQ multiplex PCR, the repertoire was profiled, and TCRdb retains in-frame clones only, with some absent. The table has roughly 100,000 clones, around 96% seen once; the top ten hold about 3.4%. The material sequenced was PBMCs. The receptors stem from a human donor with pancreatic ductal adenocarcinoma.

This clone is a singleton in its sample. This chain uses TRBV10-3 with TRBJ2-6; weak D call: TRBD1 (5 bases). This CDR3 has 16 amino acids. Germline-derived CDR1 and CDR2 are ENHRY and SYGVKD. The V end lost 3 bases, the J end lost 4 bases, and 13 bases lay between the germline ends. The CDR3 DNA is TGTGCCATCAGTGATAGTGGGGCGGTGGGGGCCAACGTCCTGACTTTC. Residues: CAISDSGAVGANVLTF.

J is TRBJ2-1 and V is TRBV27, with 9 bases that match TRBD1. Germline trimming cut 4 bases from V and 3 bases from J; bases unmatched to any gene: 7. The CDR3 contains 16 residues. In germline, CDR1 is MNHEY, CDR2 SMNVEV (reference sequence). The CDR3 sequence: CASSSGQGQYYNEQFF. The CDR3 DNA follows: TGTGCCAGCAGTTCGGGACAGGGACAATACTACAATGAGCAGTTCTTC.

This clone was counted once. The chain joins TRBV30 to TRBJ2-3; D is possibly TRBD1 (5 bases). Trimming cost V 1 base and J 4 bases, with 12 bases left between them. The CDR3 loop spans 14 amino acids. Germline CDR1 GTSNPN, CDR2 SVGIG (reference sequence). DNA for the CDR3: TGTGCCTGGAGTGAAGGGGTCAGTCCAGATACGCAGTATTTT. Protein product: CAWSEGVSPDTQYF.

The chain joins TRBV6-5 to TRBJ2-1; the match to TRBD2 covers 9 bases. The CDR3 is 13 amino acids. V was clipped by 8 bases and J by 5 bases; unmatched bases: 4. The germline V gene encodes CDR1 MNHEY and CDR2 SVGAGI. CDR3 bases: TGTGCCAGCCACGGGACTAGCCACAATGAGCAGTTCTTC. It specifies CASHGTSHNEQFF.

The chain carries TRBV7-8 and TRBJ2-1; TRBD2 matches 9 bases. The J segment lost 6 bases and the V segment lost 1 base, leaving 7 bases of the junction unmatched. The CDR3 extends over 16 amino acids. Germline-derived CDR1 and CDR2 are SGHVS and FQNEAQ. CDR3 amino acids: CASSLGNSGRFNEQFF. The CDR3 DNA sequence: TGTGCCAGCAGCTTAGGTAATAGCGGGAGATTCAATGAGCAGTTCTTC.

This chain joins TRBV6-6 and TRBJ1-5; no clear D. Germline assignment: CDR1 MNHNY and CDR2 SVGAGI (reference sequence). V lost 6 bases and J 5 bases, leaving 8 bases between the germline ends. This CDR3 contains 12 residues. As DNA, the CDR3 is TGTGCCAGCAGCGGGAAAGATCAGCCCCAGCATTTT. Translated, it gives CASSGKDQPQHF.

The chain couples TRBV6-6 to TRBJ2-1, with 10 bases lining up with TRBD1. The J segment lost 8 bases and the V segment lost 3 bases, leaving 4 bases of the junction unmatched. Per the germline V gene, CDR1 is MNHNY and CDR2 is SVGAGI (reference sequence). The CDR3 length is 14 residues. Here the CDR3 DNA reads TGTGCCAGCAGTTATGGGACAGGGGTCGATGAGCAGTTCTTC. Translation: CASSYGTGVDEQFF.

This rearrangement joins TRBV12-5 to TRBJ2-1; 7 bases agree with TRBD2. Unmatched junction bases numbered 7, after V lost 1 base and J lost 13 bases. This CDR3 comprises 13 residues. Germline CDR1 and CDR2: LGHNT and FRNRAP. For the CDR3, the DNA is TGTGCTAGTGGTTTGGCCGTAGCGGGCCCTCAGTTCTTC. Encoded protein: CASGLAVAGPQFF.

The V gene is TRBV9, the J gene TRBJ2-7; tentative D call: TRBD2 (5 bases). CDR1 SGDLS and CDR2 YYNGEE come from the germline V gene. The CDR3 is 15 residues long. Trimming cost V 0 bases and J 3 bases, with 13 bases left between them. In DNA, the CDR3 is TGTGCCAGCAGCGTAGGTTATAGCGCCTTCTACGAGCAGTACTTC. The encoded protein is CASSVGYSAFYEQYF.

The V gene is TRBV9, the J gene TRBJ2-1; 9 bases align to TRBD2. The junction had 6 bases not matched to a gene; V was cut back by 4 bases and J by 7 bases. The CDR3 length is 14 residues. Germline V gene lookup returns CDR1 SGDLS and CDR2 YYNGEE. CDR3 residues: CASSRGLASNEQFF. The DNA of the CDR3 is TGTGCCAGCAGCCGAGGACTAGCGTCGAATGAGCAGTTCTTC.